The sequence of this TCR beta chain was determined in a study of CD8+CD57+ T cells in acquired aplastic anemia. As for the study in general: The sorted CD4+ and CD8+ cells yielded an average approximately 3.2 ug of DNA.

Worth noting for this clonotype: One end of the junction is discordant with germline, which a read error may explain.

Both TCR beta VDJ combination and CDR3 sequence profiling were carried out. Genomic DNA was the template for this profiling. Using its own MiXCR run on the reads, TCRdb lists one record per CDR3 protein. The data contain some 120,000 distinct CDR3 sequences, over 30% of them singletons. Patients selected for sequencing had displayed CD8+CD57+ cell expansion by flow cytometry. The CDR3 covers 15 residues. Germline loops: CDR1 SNHLY, CDR2 FYNNEI. This chain links TRBV2 with TRBJ1-4, with TRBD1 matching over 7 bases. This clonotype originated in a human donor with aplastic anemia. Sample: sorted CD4+, CD8+, or CD8+CD57+ T cells (not recorded which) from PBMCs. The CDR3 here is CASSQGTDDNEKLVF. The CDR3 nucleotides are TGTGCCAGCAGCCAGGGGACAGACGATAATGAAAAACTGGTTTTT.